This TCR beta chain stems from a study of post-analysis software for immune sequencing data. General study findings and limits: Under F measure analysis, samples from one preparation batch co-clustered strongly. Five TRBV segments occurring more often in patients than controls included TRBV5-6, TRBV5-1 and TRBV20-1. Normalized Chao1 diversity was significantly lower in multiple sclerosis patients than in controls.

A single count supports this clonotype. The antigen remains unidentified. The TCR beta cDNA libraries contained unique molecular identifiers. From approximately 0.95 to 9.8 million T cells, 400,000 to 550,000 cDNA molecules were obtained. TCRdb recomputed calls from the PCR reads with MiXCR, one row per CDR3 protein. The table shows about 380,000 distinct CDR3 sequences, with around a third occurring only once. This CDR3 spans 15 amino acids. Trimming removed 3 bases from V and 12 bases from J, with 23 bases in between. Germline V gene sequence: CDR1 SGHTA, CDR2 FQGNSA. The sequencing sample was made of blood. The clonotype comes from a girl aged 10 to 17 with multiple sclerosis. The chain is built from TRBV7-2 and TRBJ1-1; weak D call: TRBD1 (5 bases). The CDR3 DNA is TGTGCCAGCAGCTTCAACTCCGGGACCTCTATGGTAACTTTCTTT. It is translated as CASSFNSGTSMVTFF.